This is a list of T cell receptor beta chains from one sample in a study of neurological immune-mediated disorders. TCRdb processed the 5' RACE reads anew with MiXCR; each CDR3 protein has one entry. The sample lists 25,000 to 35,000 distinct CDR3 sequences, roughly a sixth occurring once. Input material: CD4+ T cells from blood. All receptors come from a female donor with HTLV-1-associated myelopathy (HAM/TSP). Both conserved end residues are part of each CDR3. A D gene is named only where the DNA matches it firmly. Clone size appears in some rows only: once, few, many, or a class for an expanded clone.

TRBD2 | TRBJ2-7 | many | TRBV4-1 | TGCGCCAGCAGCCAAGAGTCCCCAAGCGGGAGGCACTCCTACGAGCAGTACTTC | CASSQESPSGRHSYEQYF
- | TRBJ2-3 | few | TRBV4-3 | TGCGCCAGCAGCCAAGAGTCAGGAGCAAACACAGATACGCAGTATTTT | CASSQESGANTDTQYF
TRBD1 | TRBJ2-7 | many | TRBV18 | TGTGCCAGCTCAGGACTGACAGGGGATGAGCAGTACTTC | CASSGLTGDEQYF
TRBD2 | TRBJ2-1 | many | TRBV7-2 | TGTGCCAGCAGCTTAGTCGCTAGCGGGGTAAACAATGAGCAGTTCTTC | CASSLVASGVNNEQFF
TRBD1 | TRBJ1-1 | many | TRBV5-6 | TGTGCCAGCAGCTTGGCAGGGGGCTTTGAAGCTTTCTTT | CASSLAGGFEAFF
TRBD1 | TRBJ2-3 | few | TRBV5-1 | TGCGCCAGCAGCTTTCTACCGGGACAGGGAGGGACAGATACGCAGTATTTT | CASSFLPGQGGTDTQYF
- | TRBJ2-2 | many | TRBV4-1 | TGCGCCAGCAGCTTTACGGCGGGATCGAGCACCGGGGAGCTGTTTTTT | CASSFTAGSSTGELFF
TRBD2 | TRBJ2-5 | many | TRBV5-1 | TGCGCCAGCAGCTTGGGCGGGGAGGGAGAGACCCAGTACTTC | CASSLGGEGETQYF
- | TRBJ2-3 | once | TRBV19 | TGTGCCAGTAGTATTGGATATGTGCGCACAGATACGCAGTATTTT | CASSIGYVRTDTQYF
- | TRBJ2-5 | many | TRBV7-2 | TGTGCCAGCAGCTTAGGCCCGGCCCAAGAGACCCAGTACTTC | CASSLGPAQETQYF
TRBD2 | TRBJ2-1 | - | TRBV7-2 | TGTGCCAGCAGCTTCCGAGCGGGGGCCTACAATGAGCAGTTCTTC | CASSFRAGAYNEQFF
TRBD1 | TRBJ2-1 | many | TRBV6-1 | TGTGCCAGCAGTGGGGGACAGGGTTACAATGAGCAGTTCTTC | CASSGGQGYNEQFF
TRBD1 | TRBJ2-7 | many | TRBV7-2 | TGTGCCAGCAGCTTTGGACAGGCAACTGACTACGAGCAGTACTTC | CASSFGQATDYEQYF
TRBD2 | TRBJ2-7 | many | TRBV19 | TGTGCCAGTAGTCTAGAACTAGCGGGAGGCGGCCACGAGCAGTACTTC | CASSLELAGGGHEQYF
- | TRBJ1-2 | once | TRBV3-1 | TGTGCCAGCAGGCTCGGACAAGACTATGGCTACACCTTC | CASRLGQDYGYTF
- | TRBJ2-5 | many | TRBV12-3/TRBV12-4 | TGTGCCAGCAGTTTCTGGGGTGAGGAGACCCAGTACTTC | CASSFWGEETQYF
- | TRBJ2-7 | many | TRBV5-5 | TGTGCCAGCACTAACTCCCTGGGGCAGATCTACGAGCAGTACTTC | CASTNSLGQIYEQYF
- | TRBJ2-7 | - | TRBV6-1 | TGTGCCAGCAGTGAAGCGAGCAACTCCTACGAGCAGTACTTC | CASSEASNSYEQYF
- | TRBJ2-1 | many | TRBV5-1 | TGCGCCAGCAGCTTGGCCGTGGCAAACAATGAGCAGTTCTTC | CASSLAVANNEQFF
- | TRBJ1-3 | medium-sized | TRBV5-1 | TGCGCCAGCAGCTTGCAACCGGGAGGGACTGGAAACACCATATATTTT | CASSLQPGGTGNTIYF
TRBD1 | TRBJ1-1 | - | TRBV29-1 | TGCAGCGCCCGAAGGGGGCCCATGAACACTGAAGCTTTCTTT | CSARRGPMNTEAFF
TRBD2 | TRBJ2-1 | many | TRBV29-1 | TGCAGCGTCGGGACTAGGCTAGACGAGCAGTTCTTC | CSVGTRLDEQFF
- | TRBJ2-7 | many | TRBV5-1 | TGCGCCAGCAGCTTGGCCAGCGACACCTACGAGCAGTACTTC | CASSLASDTYEQYF
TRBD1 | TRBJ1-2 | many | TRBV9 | TGTGCCAGCAGCGCGCTAGCAGGGGGCGGGGGATATGGCTACACCTTC | CASSALAGGGGYGYTF
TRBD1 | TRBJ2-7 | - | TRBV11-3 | TGTGCCAGCAGCGGACAGGGGGACGAGCAGTACTTC | CASSGQGDEQYF
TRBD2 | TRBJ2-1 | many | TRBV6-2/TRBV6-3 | TGTGCCAGCAGTTACTCGGGGTCGGCGGGAGGGCCCGGTTATAATGAGCAGTTCTTC | CASSYSGSAGGPGYNEQFF
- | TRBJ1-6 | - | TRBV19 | TGTGCCAGTAGTATTAGAGGCGAGAATTCACCCCTCCACTTT | CASSIRGENSPLHF
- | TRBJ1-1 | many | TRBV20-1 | TGCAGTGCTAGACCGGGACATTTGGGAACTGAAGCTTTCTTT | CSARPGHLGTEAFF
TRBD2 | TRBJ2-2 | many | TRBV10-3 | TGTGCCATCAGAGCCGGGACTAGTTATGACGGGGAGCTGTTTTTT | CAIRAGTSYDGELFF
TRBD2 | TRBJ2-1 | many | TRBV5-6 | TGTGCCAGCAGCTTGATGGGACTAGCGGGAGTCAATGAGCAGTTCTTC | CASSLMGLAGVNEQFF
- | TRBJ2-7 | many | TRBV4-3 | TGCGCCAGCAGCCAAGAAAGGATCGGCGGATTCTCCTACGAGCAGTACTTC | CASSQERIGGFSYEQYF
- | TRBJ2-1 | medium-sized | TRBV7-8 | TGTGCCAGCAGCTTAGAGGGTGAGCAGTTCTTC | CASSLEGEQFF
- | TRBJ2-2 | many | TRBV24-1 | TGTGCCACCGGGTCTACGAACACCGGGGAGCTGTTTTTT | CATGSTNTGELFF
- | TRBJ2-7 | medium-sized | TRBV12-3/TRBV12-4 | TGTGCCAGCAGCCCGGGACCGTCTTCGGCTTACGAGCAGTACTTC | CASSPGPSSAYEQYF
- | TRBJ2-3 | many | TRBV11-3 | TGTGCCAGCAGCTTAGCAGGAGCTACAGGTAGCGATACGCAGTATTTT | CASSLAGATGSDTQYF
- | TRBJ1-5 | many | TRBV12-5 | TGTGCTAGTGGTTTGGAATCCCGTCAGCCCCAGCATTTT | CASGLESRQPQHF
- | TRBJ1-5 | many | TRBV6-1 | TGTGCCAGCAGTTCGGGGTTAAATCAGCCCCAGCATTTT | CASSSGLNQPQHF
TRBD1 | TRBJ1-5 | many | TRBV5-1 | TGCGCCAGCAGCTCCTCTTTGGGACAGGGCAATCAGCCCCAGCATTTT | CASSSSLGQGNQPQHF
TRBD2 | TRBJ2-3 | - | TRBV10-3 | TGTGCCATCAAGGGACTAGCGGGAGAAGAGACCCAGTCCGGGAATCCAGATACGCAGTATTTT | CAIKGLAGEETQSGNPDTQYF
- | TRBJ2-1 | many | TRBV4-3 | TGCGCCAGCAGCCAAGATCTTGGGGGCCGGGACAATGAGCAGTTCTTC | CASSQDLGGRDNEQFF
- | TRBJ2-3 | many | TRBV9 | TGTGCCAGCAGCGTAGACTCACCCCCAAGTACCACAGATACGCAGTATTTT | CASSVDSPPSTTDTQYF
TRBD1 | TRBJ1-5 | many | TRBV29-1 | TGCAGCGTTGACACAGGGGGCAATCAGCCCCAGCATTTT | CSVDTGGNQPQHF
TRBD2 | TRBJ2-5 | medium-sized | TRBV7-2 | TGTGCCAGCAGCTTAGGGTTAGCGGGGGGATGGGTAGAGACCCAGTACTTC | CASSLGLAGGWVETQYF